These 16 T cell receptor beta chains came from one sample sequenced in a study of blood T cell repertoires in COVID-19. Some clones are missing from TCRdb's copy, which holds only in-frame ones; the method was immunoSEQ multiplex PCR. There are more than 400,000 clones in the sample; roughly 87% occur only once, and 0.65% to 0.9% lies in the top ten. Sequencing was carried out using PBMCs or T cells enriched from blood (not recorded which). The receptor set was obtained from a woman aged 18 to 35 who had recovered from COVID-19.

This chain links TRBV5-1 with TRBJ2-3, with 8 bases fitting TRBD1. Trimming removed 3 bases from V and 4 bases from J; junction bases left unmatched: 7. Germline V gene sequence: CDR1 SGHRS, CDR2 YFSETQ. The CDR3 has 15 residues. The CDR3 region has the DNA TGCGCCAGCAGCTCGGACAGGGAAGGGCCAGATACGCAGTATTTT. It codes for CASSSDREGPDTQYF.

The V and J genes are TRBV3-1 (or the pseudogene TRBV3-2) and TRBJ1-2, with 7 bases fitting TRBD1. J lost 2 bases, V lost 5 bases, and 11 bases had no gene match. Germline CDR1 reads LGHDT; CDR2 reads YNNKEL (reference sequence). The CDR3 loop spans 16 amino acids. CDR3 nucleotides: TGTGCCAGCAGCAAGTCGGGGGACAGTTCAAACTATGGCTACACCTTC. Translated: CASSKSGDSSNYGYTF.

The J gene is TRBJ1-1, the V gene TRBV30; D is undetermined. This CDR3 comprises 11 residues. V lost 2 bases and J 6 bases, leaving 7 bases between the germline ends. The germline V gene has CDR1 GTSNPN and CDR2 SVGIG (reference sequence). In DNA, the CDR3 is TGTGCCTGGAGTACAGCGGCTGAAGCTTTCTTT. Translating gives CAWSTAAEAFF.

This chain joins TRBV28 and TRBJ2-1; TRBD2 agrees at 8 bases. The CDR3 contains 16 residues. With 6 bases clipped from V and 5 bases from J, the junction kept 12 bases outside the gene matches. Germline V gene data show CDR1 as MDHEN and CDR2 as SYDVKM. The CDR3 region is CASSSLPPSGHNEQFF. The CDR3 nucleotides are TGTGCCAGCAGCTCACTCCCCCCTAGCGGGCACAATGAGCAGTTCTTC.

In this sample, this clone turned up a few times. The rearrangement uses TRBV11-2 and TRBJ2-7; D is perhaps TRBD1 (5 bases). The CDR3 contains 18 residues. V lost 2 bases, J lost 0 bases, and 20 bases lay in between. Germline V gene sequence: CDR1 SGHAT, CDR2 FQNNGV. The CDR3 loop reads CASSLMSEAGPSSYEQYF. In DNA, the CDR3 is TGTGCCAGCAGCTTAATGTCTGAGGCAGGGCCCAGCTCCTACGAGCAGTACTTC.

The chain combines TRBV6-5 with TRBJ2-3; D may be TRBD1 (6 bases). This CDR3 spans 15 amino acids. Germline values: CDR1 MNHEY, CDR2 SVGAGI. V lost 6 bases, J lost 3 bases, and 16 bases lay in between. CDR3 DNA: TGTGCCAGCAGGGGGCTTCCCACAGGGACAGATACGCAGTATTTT. Protein: CASRGLPTGTDTQYF.

V and J are TRBV24-1 and TRBJ2-3; tentative D call: TRBD2 (7 bases). V gave up 9 bases and J gave up 2 bases, with 23 bases separating them. There are 17 residues in the CDR3. The V gene's germline CDR1 is KGHDR and CDR2 SFDVKD. CDR3 in amino acids: CATSQSGGGVDTDTQYF. CDR3 sequence (DNA): TGTGCCACCTCACAGTCGGGGGGCGGGGTGGACACAGATACGCAGTATTTT.

The gene calls are TRBV7-2 and TRBJ1-5; no clear D. The V end was cut by 2 bases, the J end by 6 bases, with 11 bases between. The CDR3 consists of 14 residues. Per germline, CDR1 SGHTA and CDR2 FQGNSA. CDR3 DNA: TGTGCCAGCAGCTTACGAGACGCGGGTCAGCCCCAGCATTTT. This codes for CASSLRDAGQPQHF.

CDR3 sequence reads: CASSFGTGGGGYTF. The CDR3 DNA follows: TGTGCCAGCAGTTTCGGGACAGGGGGTGGTGGCTACACCTTC. The chain carries TRBV27 and TRBJ1-2; 11 positions agree with TRBD1. CDR1 and CDR2 from the germline V gene are MNHEY and SMNVEV (reference sequence). V lost 3 bases to trimming and J lost 7 bases; unmatched junction nucleotides: 4. This CDR3 contains 14 residues.

V gene TRBV28 combines with J gene TRBJ1-1; no reliable D call. The CDR3 sequence is 13 residues long. Germline V CDR1 and CDR2: MDHEN, SYDVKM. The V and J ends lost 6 bases and 1 base respectively, with 9 bases between them. The CDR3 spells CASSPTRNTEAFF. The CDR3 region has the DNA TGTGCCAGCAGCCCTACTAGGAACACTGAAGCTTTCTTT.

This rearrangement joins TRBV7-9 to TRBJ1-1; D perhaps matches TRBD1 (5 bases). Germline lookup yields CDR1 SEHNR and CDR2 FQNEAQ (reference sequence). V was clipped by 6 bases and J by 4 bases, with 21 bases between them. The CDR3 loop spans 16 amino acids. Written as DNA, the CDR3 is TGTGCCAGCAGTGTCTCGGGGGGTCGTTCGGGCACTGAAGCTTTCTTT. Protein sequence: CASSVSGGRSGTEAFF.

This clone was seen a single time. The chain employs TRBV7-8 and TRBJ2-7, with D possibly TRBD1 on 5 matching bases. The V end was cut by 5 bases, the J end by 3 bases, with 8 bases between. Germline lookup yields CDR1 SGHVS and CDR2 FQNEAQ. CDR3 length: 12 residues. CDR3 DNA: TGTGCCAGCAGCGTAACAGGCTACGAGCAGTACTTC. Translation gives CASSVTGYEQYF.

The rearrangement joins TRBV5-6 to TRBJ1-4; 9 nucleotides match TRBD1. CDR1 is SGHDT and CDR2 is YYEEEE in the germline V gene. V lost 1 base and J lost 8; bases outside the gene matches: 6. The CDR3 loop spans 15 amino acids. The CDR3 coding sequence is TGTGCCAGCAGCTTGCCGGGACAGGGTTGGGAAAAACTGTTTTTT. Translated: CASSLPGQGWEKLFF.

This rearrangement joins TRBV5-1 to TRBJ2-1; possible D gene TRBD2, 5 bases. Germline-derived CDR1 and CDR2 are SGHRS and YFSETQ. V lost 5 bases to trimming and J lost 0 bases, with 12 bases between them. The CDR3 covers 15 residues. CDR3 nucleotides: TGCGCCAGCAGGGTGGACGGAGGCTCCTACAATGAGCAGTTCTTC. Protein sequence: CASRVDGGSYNEQFF.

CDR3 sequence (DNA): TGTGCCAGCAGTTACTCGCGAGAGGGGACTAAGCAGTACTTC. It specifies CASSYSREGTKQYF. The chain employs TRBV6-5 and TRBJ2-7; TRBD2 agrees at 7 bases. The J segment lost 8 bases and the V segment lost 0 bases, leaving 7 bases of the junction unmatched. Germline values: CDR1 MNHEY, CDR2 SVGAGI. The CDR3 consists of 14 residues.

The rearrangement joins TRBV21-1 to TRBJ2-1; TRBD2, the table's D call, lacks a check against the DNA. TRBV21-1 has pseudogene status. The CDR3 is 16 amino acids. In DNA, the CDR3 is TGTGCCAGCAGCCCCCGACTAGGGAGCCGCTACAATGAGCAGTTCTTC. This translates into CASSPRLGSRYNEQFF.